The table lists the clone carrying this TCR beta chain with a few counts. The ends lost 3 bases at V and 4 bases at J; junction bases unmatched: 4. The CDR3 runs 13 residues. CDR1 and CDR2 (germline): GTSNPN, SVGIG (reference sequence). Original methodology: Nucleated cell number was recorded as an estimate derived from reference gene primer amplification. Sequencing used immunoSEQ multiplex PCR; TCRdb keeps in-frame clones, though not all of them. V, J and clone size derive from that table, while D and trimming were established from the DNA sequence. The data show approximately 170,000 clones, 80% to 85% seen once. This sample stems from a study of blood T cell repertoires in COVID-19. Study information: The United States, Italy and Spain were the sources of the acute and convalescent COVID-19 samples. From T cells, B-cell-depleted T cells, or PBMCs came the material, which was cDNA or gDNA.

V and J are TRBV30 and TRBJ2-5; TRBD1 agrees at 8 bases. The origin of this receptor is a human donor with acute or convalescent COVID-19. The donor label of this sample is uncertain. The sequenced sample was peripheral blood. The CDR3 reads CAWSTGGGETQYF. In DNA form, the CDR3 reads TGTGCCTGGAGCACAGGGGGTGGAGAGACCCAGTACTTC.